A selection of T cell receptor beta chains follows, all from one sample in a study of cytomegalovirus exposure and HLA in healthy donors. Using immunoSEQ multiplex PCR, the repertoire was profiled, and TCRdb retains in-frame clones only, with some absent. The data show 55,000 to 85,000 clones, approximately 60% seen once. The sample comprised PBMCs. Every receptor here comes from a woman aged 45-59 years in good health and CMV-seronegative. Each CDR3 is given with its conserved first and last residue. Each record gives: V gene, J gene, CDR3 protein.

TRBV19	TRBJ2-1	CASTGQGIYEQFF
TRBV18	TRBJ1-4	CASSPQGYEKLFF
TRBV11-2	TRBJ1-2	CASSPGLDYGYTF
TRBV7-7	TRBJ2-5	CASSLEGGVAQYF
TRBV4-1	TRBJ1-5	CASSQDWAVVGVSNQPQHF
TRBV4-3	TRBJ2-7	CASSQDVRGRGNEQYF
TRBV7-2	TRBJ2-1	CASTSSGSIYNEQFF
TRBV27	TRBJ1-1	CASIGIGGGRGTEAFF
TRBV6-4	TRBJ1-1	CASSDSTGRGVAFF
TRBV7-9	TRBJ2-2	CASSYNTNTGELFF